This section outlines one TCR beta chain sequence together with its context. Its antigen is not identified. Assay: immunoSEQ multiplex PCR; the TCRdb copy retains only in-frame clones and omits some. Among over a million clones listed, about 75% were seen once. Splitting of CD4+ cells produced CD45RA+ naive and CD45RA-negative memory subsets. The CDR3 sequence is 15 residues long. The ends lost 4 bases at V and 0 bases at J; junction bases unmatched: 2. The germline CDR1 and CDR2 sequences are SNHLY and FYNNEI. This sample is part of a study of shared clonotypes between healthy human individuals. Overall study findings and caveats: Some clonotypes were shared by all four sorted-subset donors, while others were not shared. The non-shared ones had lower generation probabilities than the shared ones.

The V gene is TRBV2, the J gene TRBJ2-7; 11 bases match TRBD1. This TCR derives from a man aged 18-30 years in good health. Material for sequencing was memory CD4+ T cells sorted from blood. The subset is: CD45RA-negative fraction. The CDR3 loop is CASSGGQGGSYEQYF. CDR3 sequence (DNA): TGTGCCAGCAGTGGGGGACAGGGGGGCTCCTACGAGCAGTACTTC.